One and the same sample provided the 11 T cell receptor beta chains below, sequenced in a study of human T cells and chemical hapten exposure. TCRdb analysed the RACE reads with MiXCR anew, one entry per CDR3 protein. The table shows roughly 180,000 distinct CDR3 sequences, with about 22% occurring only once. Time point reported: patch test 1, 2 weeks after DPC sensitization. Regarding treatment: therapeutic diphenylcyclopropenone sensitization with weekly scalp DPC. The specimen was whole blood, collected in connection with sensitization to the hapten diphenylcyclopropenone (DPC). Every receptor here comes from a woman aged 50 to 65 with alopecia areata. Some clones in this sample may be carry-over from other donors' samples.

This clonotype was seen many times. The chain joins TRBV4-2 to TRBJ1-1, with D possibly TRBD1 on 5 matching bases. V dropped 4 bases and J dropped 4 bases, with 16 bases sitting between them. This CDR3 contains 15 residues. Per the germline V gene, CDR1 is LGHNA and CDR2 is YNFKEQ. The CDR3 here is CASSLRVQGFTEAFF. The CDR3 DNA is TGTGCCAGCAGCCTCAGAGTCCAGGGTTTCACTGAAGCTTTCTTT.

This clonotype has only a few counts. The chain employs TRBV20-1 and TRBJ1-3; D remains unclear. Germline CDR1 is DFQATT and CDR2 is SNEGSKA (reference sequence). V lost 7 bases and J 0 bases, leaving 10 bases between the germline ends. The CDR3 extends over 13 amino acids. CDR3 DNA: TGCAGTGTTCCCGGAAGCTCTGGAAACACCATATATTTT. Protein sequence: CSVPGSSGNTIYF.

This chain connects TRBV27 to TRBJ1-4; no clear D gene. The germline V gene encodes CDR1 MNHEY and CDR2 SMNVEV (reference sequence). V lost 4 bases and J lost 3, with 15 bases in between. The CDR3 consists of 16 residues. As DNA, the CDR3 is TGTGCCAGCAGTTCACGCGGGTGGCTAGCTAATGAAAAACTGTTTTTT. Its translation is CASSSRGWLANEKLFF.

The chain has TRBV6-6 and TRBJ1-4, with D maybe TRBD1 (6 bases). From germline, CDR1 is MNHNY and CDR2 SVGAGI (reference sequence). Deletions cut 2 bases from V and 2 bases from J, with 9 bases between. The CDR3 loop spans 15 amino acids. The CDR3 nucleotides read TGTGCCAGCAGTTACGGGGACAACACTAATGAAAAACTGTTTTTT. Encoded protein: CASSYGDNTNEKLFF.

This clonotype was detected a few times. The rearrangement links TRBV27 to TRBJ2-7, with D possibly matching TRBD2 (6 bases). This CDR3 contains 16 residues. Germline V gene sequence: CDR1 MNHEY, CDR2 SMNVEV (reference sequence). V dropped 0 bases and J dropped 3 bases, with 15 bases sitting between them. CDR3 nucleotide sequence: TGTGCCAGCAGTTTATCGATAGGAGGGAGGTTCTACGAGCAGTACTTC. Its protein is CASSLSIGGRFYEQYF.

This chain connects TRBV9 to TRBJ1-1; no clear D gene. This CDR3 has 13 amino acids. V lost 2 bases and J 4 bases, leaving 9 bases between the germline ends. Germline CDR1 is SGDLS and CDR2 is YYNGEE. The CDR3 loop reads CASSVWVSTEAFF. In DNA form, the CDR3 reads TGTGCCAGCAGCGTTTGGGTTAGCACTGAAGCTTTCTTT.

The sample holds a few counts of this clonotype. The V and J genes are TRBV5-6 and TRBJ1-4, with D tentatively TRBD1 (6 bases). V was shortened by 2 bases and J by 4 bases, with 9 bases between the two germline ends. The CDR3 has 14 residues. Germline CDR1 SGHDT, CDR2 YYEEEE. This CDR3 is CASSLGQLNEKLFF. The CDR3 DNA reads TGTGCCAGCAGCTTAGGACAGCTTAATGAAAAACTGTTTTTT.

The V call is TRBV7-6, the J call TRBJ2-1, with D perhaps TRBD2 (6 bases). The length of the CDR3 is 15 residues. Germline-derived CDR1 and CDR2 are SGHVS and FNYEAQ. The germline V and J ends were trimmed by 5 bases and 6 bases, with 17 bases remaining between them. The DNA of the CDR3 is TGTGCCAGCAGCCGGGACTTCCTAAGTGGCAATGAGCAGTTCTTC. It yields the protein CASSRDFLSGNEQFF.

This clonotype has more than one count but fewer than ten. The chain carries TRBV18 and TRBJ2-1; the match to TRBD1 covers 8 bases. The CDR3 extends over 15 amino acids. V shed 4 bases, J shed 4 bases, and the junction held 6 bases outside the gene matches. In germline, CDR1 is KGHSH, CDR2 LQKENI. CDR3 DNA sequence: TGTGCCAGCTCACTCGGACAGGGCTGGTACAATGAGCAGTTCTTC. As protein: CASSLGQGWYNEQFF.

The table lists this clonotype with a few counts. CDR3 sequence reads: CASSLGTGDQPQHF. CDR3 coding DNA: TGTGCCAGCAGTTTGGGGACAGGGGATCAGCCCCAGCATTTT. The genes are TRBV12-3 or TRBV12-4 and TRBJ1-5, with 10 positions matching TRBD1. V was pared by 3 bases and J by 5 bases, with 1 base of the junction left unmatched. This CDR3 is 14 amino acids long.

The chain carries TRBV25-1 and TRBJ2-1; 7 nucleotides agree with TRBD2. The V gene end was trimmed by 3 bases and the J gene end by 10 bases; junction bases not matched to a gene: 6. Germline assignment: CDR1 MGHDK and CDR2 SYGVNS. The CDR3 contains 13 residues. The CDR3 here is CASSDRVGREQFF. The CDR3 DNA follows: TGTGCCAGCAGTGATAGGGTCGGGAGGGAGCAGTTCTTC.